These T cell receptor beta chains were read from a single sample in a study of shared clonotypes between healthy human individuals. The protocol was immunoSEQ multiplex PCR, while the TCRdb copy is restricted to in-frame clones and leaves out a portion. The sample yields 1,400,000 or so clones, roughly 98.5% seen once. The sample taken for sequencing was naive CD4+ T cells sorted from blood. The receptors derive from a man under 40 in good health. The CDR3 runs from the conserved cysteine through the conserved F or W. The D gene is left open where the match is weak. Size is stated for part of the rows, as once, few or many counts, or as a class when the clone is expanded.

v_call: TRBV16; j_call: TRBJ2-7; clone_size: .; d_call: .; cdr3_nt: TGTGCCAGCAGCCAATCTGCGGGGCCCTACGAGCAGTACTTC; cdr3_aa: CASSQSAGPYEQYF
v_call: TRBV29-1; j_call: TRBJ2-7; clone_size: .; d_call: TRBD1; cdr3_nt: TGCAGCGTTGGTGAGGGACAGATTTACGAGCAGTACTTC; cdr3_aa: CSVGEGQIYEQYF
v_call: TRBV15; j_call: TRBJ2-3; clone_size: .; d_call: .; cdr3_nt: TGTGCCACCAGCAGAGAGGTAGTAGGAGTAGATACGCAGTATTTT; cdr3_aa: CATSREVVGVDTQYF
v_call: TRBV19; j_call: TRBJ2-2; clone_size: .; d_call: .; cdr3_nt: TGTGCCAGTAGTAAACCGAGCGGAGGAAACACCGGGGAGCTGTTTTTT; cdr3_aa: CASSKPSGGNTGELFF
v_call: TRBV19; j_call: TRBJ1-2; clone_size: .; d_call: .; cdr3_nt: TGTGCCAGTAAGGACCTTGACAGGACATATGGCTACACCTTC; cdr3_aa: CASKDLDRTYGYTF
v_call: TRBV28; j_call: TRBJ1-2; clone_size: .; d_call: TRBD1; cdr3_nt: TGTGCCAGCAGTCAGGACAGGGGGCTCCTTGGGTATGGCTACACCTTC; cdr3_aa: CASSQDRGLLGYGYTF
v_call: TRBV2; j_call: TRBJ2-5; clone_size: .; d_call: TRBD1; cdr3_nt: TGTGCCAGCGGCGGGACAGGGTCGCCGGAGACCCAGTACTTC; cdr3_aa: CASGGTGSPETQYF
v_call: TRBV10-3; j_call: TRBJ2-1; clone_size: .; d_call: .; cdr3_nt: TGTGCCATCAGCCCACAGGTGACGTACAATGAGCAGTTCTTC; cdr3_aa: CAISPQVTYNEQFF
v_call: TRBV15; j_call: TRBJ2-3; clone_size: .; d_call: TRBD1; cdr3_nt: TGTGCCACCAGCAGCGGGGACAGGAGCACAGATACGCAGTATTTT; cdr3_aa: CATSSGDRSTDTQYF
v_call: TRBV5-1; j_call: TRBJ2-2; clone_size: .; d_call: .; cdr3_nt: TGCGCCAGCAGCTTGGCACCTCGTCAGGCGAACACCGGGGAGCTGTTTTTT; cdr3_aa: CASSLAPRQANTGELFF
v_call: TRBV5-5; j_call: TRBJ2-7; clone_size: .; d_call: TRBD1; cdr3_nt: TGTGCCAGCAGTCACGGACAGGGGAGGGGTTACGAGCAGTACTTC; cdr3_aa: CASSHGQGRGYEQYF
v_call: TRBV6-1; j_call: TRBJ1-5; clone_size: .; d_call: .; cdr3_nt: TGTGCCAGCACTCAGAGGTCAGGGAGCAATCAGCCCCAGCATTTT; cdr3_aa: CASTQRSGSNQPQHF
v_call: TRBV28; j_call: TRBJ2-1; clone_size: once; d_call: TRBD2; cdr3_nt: TGTGCCAGCAGTTCGGGACTAGCTTACAATGAGCAGTTCTTC; cdr3_aa: CASSSGLAYNEQFF
v_call: TRBV18; j_call: TRBJ2-7; clone_size: .; d_call: TRBD2; cdr3_nt: TGTGCCAGCTCAGACATCGGTAGCGGGACGTTAGACGAGCAGTACTTC; cdr3_aa: CASSDIGSGTLDEQYF
v_call: TRBV6-1; j_call: TRBJ2-1; clone_size: .; d_call: TRBD2; cdr3_nt: TGTGCCAGCAGTGAATGGTTACTAGCGGGACGCTACAATGAGCAGTTCTTC; cdr3_aa: CASSEWLLAGRYNEQFF
v_call: TRBV9; j_call: TRBJ1-2; clone_size: .; d_call: .; cdr3_nt: TGTGCCAGCAGCGTAGCTGTGGGAAACTATGGCTACACCTTC; cdr3_aa: CASSVAVGNYGYTF
v_call: TRBV5-4; j_call: TRBJ2-5; clone_size: .; d_call: .; cdr3_nt: TGTGCCAGCAGCTCCGCTTCCCAAGAGACCCAGTACTTC; cdr3_aa: CASSSASQETQYF
v_call: TRBV11-2; j_call: TRBJ2-6; clone_size: once; d_call: .; cdr3_nt: TGTGCCAGCAGATATTATCTCGGAGCCTCTGGGGCCAACGTCCTGACTTTC; cdr3_aa: CASRYYLGASGANVLTF
v_call: TRBV4-3; j_call: TRBJ1-4; clone_size: .; d_call: .; cdr3_nt: TGCGCCAGCAGCCCGCACCGGGACGGCTATAATGAAAAACTGTTTTTT; cdr3_aa: CASSPHRDGYNEKLFF
v_call: TRBV15; j_call: TRBJ2-7; clone_size: .; d_call: .; cdr3_nt: TGTGCCACGATGGAGGGTGACAGTTACGAGCAGTACTTC; cdr3_aa: CATMEGDSYEQYF
v_call: TRBV5-1; j_call: TRBJ2-1; clone_size: .; d_call: .; cdr3_nt: TGCGCCAGCTCCAGAACCTACAATGAGCAGTTCTTC; cdr3_aa: CASSRTYNEQFF
v_call: TRBV9; j_call: TRBJ1-3; clone_size: .; d_call: TRBD1; cdr3_nt: TGTGCCAGCAGCGTAGCGGGACAGGGAAACACCATATATTTT; cdr3_aa: CASSVAGQGNTIYF
v_call: TRBV19; j_call: TRBJ1-4; clone_size: .; d_call: .; cdr3_nt: TGTGCCAGTAGTACAAACATCAGACAGCTGCTGTTTTTT; cdr3_aa: CASSTNIRQLLFF
v_call: TRBV29-1; j_call: TRBJ1-1; clone_size: .; d_call: TRBD1; cdr3_nt: TGCAGCGTCGAGGGAGACAGGGACGCTGAAGCTTTCTTT; cdr3_aa: CSVEGDRDAEAFF
v_call: TRBV27; j_call: TRBJ2-7; clone_size: .; d_call: TRBD1; cdr3_nt: TGTGCCAGCAGTTTAAGTAGCGGCAGGGGGCTTACCTACGAGCAGTACTTC; cdr3_aa: CASSLSSGRGLTYEQYF
v_call: TRBV10-3; j_call: TRBJ2-3; clone_size: once; d_call: .; cdr3_nt: TGTGCCCTTAGGTCCGGGGGCGCAGATACGCAGTATTTT; cdr3_aa: CALRSGGADTQYF
v_call: TRBV7-7; j_call: TRBJ2-5; clone_size: .; d_call: TRBD2; cdr3_nt: TGTGCCAGCAGCAGAGGACTAGCTAACCAAGAGACCCAGTACTTC; cdr3_aa: CASSRGLANQETQYF
v_call: TRBV11-2; j_call: TRBJ1-3; clone_size: .; d_call: .; cdr3_nt: TGTGCCAGCAGCTTCCGAGCTGGAAACACCATATATTTT; cdr3_aa: CASSFRAGNTIYF
v_call: TRBV28; j_call: TRBJ2-7; clone_size: .; d_call: .; cdr3_nt: TGTGCCAGCAGTTTCCCCCGCCGGGACAACTCCTACGAGCAGTACTTC; cdr3_aa: CASSFPRRDNSYEQYF
v_call: TRBV30; j_call: TRBJ2-7; clone_size: .; d_call: TRBD1; cdr3_nt: TGTGCCTGGACGGTAGGGACAGGGGGCACCTACGAGCAGTACTTC; cdr3_aa: CAWTVGTGGTYEQYF
v_call: TRBV18; j_call: TRBJ2-1; clone_size: .; d_call: TRBD2; cdr3_nt: TGTGCCAGCTCACGTCCAATACTAGCGGGAGGGCCTTTCCACAATGAGCAGTTCTTC; cdr3_aa: CASSRPILAGGPFHNEQFF
v_call: TRBV5-1; j_call: TRBJ2-7; clone_size: .; d_call: .; cdr3_nt: TGCGCCAGCAGCATTGGGTCGATTTACGAGCAGTACTTC; cdr3_aa: CASSIGSIYEQYF
v_call: TRBV6-5; j_call: TRBJ2-1; clone_size: .; d_call: .; cdr3_nt: TGTGCCAGCAGTTATCTGGGGGGACTGATTTACAATGAGCAGTTCTTC; cdr3_aa: CASSYLGGLIYNEQFF
v_call: TRBV9; j_call: TRBJ2-5; clone_size: .; d_call: .; cdr3_nt: TGTGCCAGCAGCCCCCTCGGGGGCCCCCAAGAGACCCAGTACTTC; cdr3_aa: CASSPLGGPQETQYF
v_call: TRBV7-2; j_call: TRBJ1-2; clone_size: .; d_call: .; cdr3_nt: TGTGCCAGCAGCTTAGGGGGGCCTGACTATGGCTACACCTTC; cdr3_aa: CASSLGGPDYGYTF
v_call: TRBV18; j_call: TRBJ1-1; clone_size: .; d_call: TRBD1; cdr3_nt: TGTGCCAGCTCACGGAGGGGGCTGGAAGCTTTCTTT; cdr3_aa: CASSRRGLEAFF
v_call: TRBV11-2; j_call: TRBJ2-1; clone_size: .; d_call: TRBD2; cdr3_nt: TGTGCCAGCAGCCTGTTCGGGCGGGAGTTAAGGGGAGAGCAGTTCTTC; cdr3_aa: CASSLFGRELRGEQFF
v_call: TRBV11-2; j_call: TRBJ1-1; clone_size: .; d_call: .; cdr3_nt: TGTGCCAGCAGCTTAGGCTTGGACACTGAAGCTTTCTTT; cdr3_aa: CASSLGLDTEAFF
v_call: TRBV19; j_call: TRBJ2-3; clone_size: .; d_call: TRBD2; cdr3_nt: TGTGCCAGTAGTCTAGCGGCATCTAGCACAGATACGCAGTATTTT; cdr3_aa: CASSLAASSTDTQYF
v_call: TRBV6-5; j_call: TRBJ2-7; clone_size: .; d_call: .; cdr3_nt: TGTGCCAGCAGTCCGTCCTGGTCCCTCTACGAGCAGTACTTC; cdr3_aa: CASSPSWSLYEQYF